This T cell receptor (beta chain) was profiled in a study of cytomegalovirus exposure and HLA in healthy donors. Primers included in the PCR were 60 Vbeta and 13 Jbeta primers. Libraries were prepared by immunoSEQ multiplex PCR; TCRdb keeps only in-frame clonotypes and omits some of them. The sample records 60,000 to 100,000 clones, 60% to 85% being singletons. Germline values: CDR1 SGHTA, CDR2 FQGNSA. This CDR3 has 15 residues. Trimming cost V 1 base and J 1 base, with 7 bases left between them. The chain carries TRBV7-2 and TRBJ2-2, with no clear D. Sequenced material: PBMCs. The origin of this receptor is a man aged 40-50 years in good health and CMV-seronegative. In nucleotides, the CDR3 is TGTGCCAGCAGCTTAGGGTCAGGGAACACCGGGGAGCTGTTTTTT. This gives the protein CASSLGSGNTGELFF. Full variable domain (missing parts from reference TRBV7-2 and TRBJ2-2): GAGVSQSPSNKVTEKGKDVELRCDPISGHTALYWYRQSLGQGLEFLIYFQGNSAPDKSGLPSDRFSAERTGGSVSTLTIQRTQQEDSAVYLCASSLGSGNTGELFFGEGSRLTVL.